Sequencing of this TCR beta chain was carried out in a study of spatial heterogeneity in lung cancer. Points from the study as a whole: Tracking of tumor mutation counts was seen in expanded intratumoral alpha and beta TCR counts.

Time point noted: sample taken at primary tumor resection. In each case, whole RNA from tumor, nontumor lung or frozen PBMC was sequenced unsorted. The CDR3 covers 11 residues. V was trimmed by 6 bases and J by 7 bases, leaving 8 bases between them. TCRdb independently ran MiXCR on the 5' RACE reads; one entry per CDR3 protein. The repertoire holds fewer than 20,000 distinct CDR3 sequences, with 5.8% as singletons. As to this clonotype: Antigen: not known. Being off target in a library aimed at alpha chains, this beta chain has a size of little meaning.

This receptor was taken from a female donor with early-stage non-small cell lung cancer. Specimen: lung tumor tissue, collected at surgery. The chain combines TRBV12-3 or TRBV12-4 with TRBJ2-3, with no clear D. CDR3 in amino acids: CASSQAYTQYF. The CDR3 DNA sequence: TGTGCCAGCAGCCAGGCTTATACGCAGTATTTT.